The 24 T cell receptor beta chains below were found in one sample sequenced in a study of T cell clonality in common variable immunodeficiency. Study observations and caveats: Reportedly, TCR beta sequences from common variable immunodeficiency showed fewer deletions and N-nucleotide insertions.

The assay was immunoSEQ multiplex PCR, and TCRdb's table has in-frame clones only and misses some. The record shows 32,000 or so clones for this sample, with no singletons present. Their specific antigens are unknown. The sample comprised peripheral blood mononuclear cells. The receptors were gathered from a human donor with common variable immunodeficiency.

This clone was seen ten or more times. Read coverage stops 3 residues before the CDR3 terminus; the germline J gene supplies the remainder. The chain joins TRBV30 to TRBJ2-7; weak D call: TRBD2 (7 bases). This CDR3 has 13 residues. Germline CDR1 reads GTSNPN; CDR2 reads SVGIG (reference sequence). V lost 2 bases, J lost 2 bases, and 10 bases lay in between. CDR3 DNA, as far as it was read: TGTGCCTGGAGTACGGGGGGCACCTACGAG. This gives the protein CAWSTGGTYE. In full, the CDR3 is CAWSTGGTYEQYF.

In this sample, this clone turned up a few times. The read ends 3 residues before the CDR3 terminus; that terminus is restored from the germline J gene. Other DNA sequences of this sample code for an identical CDR3. The V gene is TRBV2, the J gene TRBJ1-1; D is unresolved. Germline CDR1 SNHLY, CDR2 FYNNEI. CDR3 length equals 12 residues. CDR3 protein: CASSETAQEAFF. The sequenced part of the CDR3 DNA is TGTGCCAGCAGTGAAACGGCGCAGGAG. Supplemented by reference TRBV2 and TRBJ1-1, the full variable domain reads EPEVTQTPSHQVTQMGQEVILRCVPISNHLYFYWYRQILGQKVEFLVSFYNNEISEKSEIFDDQFSVERPDGSNFTLKIRSTKLEDSAMYFCASSETAQEAFFGQGTRLTVV.

This clone was recorded many times. Read data end 3 residues before the CDR3 end; the end is taken from the germline J gene. The chain uses TRBV29-1 and TRBJ1-4; maybe TRBD1 (5 bases). V was pared by 6 bases and J by 1 base, with 9 bases between. Per germline, CDR1 SQVTM and CDR2 ANQGSEA. This CDR3 comprises 13 residues. The part of the CDR3 DNA that was read is TGCAGCGTCGCCGGGGGAACTAATGAAAAA. Residues: CSVAGGTNEK. The full CDR3 protein is CSVAGGTNEKLFF.

This clone occurred a few times. The read falls 3 residues short of the CDR3 end, and the missing part is taken from the germline J gene. The V gene is TRBV19, the J gene TRBJ2-7, with D unclear. The germline gives CDR1 LNHDA, CDR2 SQIVND (reference sequence). The CDR3 totals 14 residues. V lost 5 bases and J 5 bases, leaving 16 bases between the germline ends. Incomplete CDR3 DNA: TGTGCCAGTAGTCCCAAGAGCCGTAGTGACGAG. Encoded protein: CASSPKSRSDE. The CDR3 reads in full as CASSPKSRSDEQYF.

There are a few counts of this clone. The CDR3 end lies 3 residues beyond the end of the read and is filled in from the germline J gene. This chain links TRBV7-9 with TRBJ1-1, with D possibly matching TRBD1 (5 bases). This CDR3 is 14 amino acids long. V lost 5 bases, J lost 1 base, and 11 bases lay in between. The germline CDR1 and CDR2 sequences are SEHNR and FQNEAQ (reference sequence). Partial CDR3 DNA: TGTGCCAGCAGCCCTACGGGGGGGAACACTGAA. It specifies CASSPTGGNTE. The CDR3, in full, reads CASSPTGGNTEAFF.

This clone has a count of ten or more. A read error may account for a junction end that differs from germline. Coverage ceases 3 residues before the CDR3 finishes, and the germline J gene fills in the end. The genes are TRBV2 and TRBJ1-2; a possible D gene is TRBD1 (6 bases). The CDR3 sequence is 17 residues long. CDR1 is SNHLY, CDR2 FYNNEI, per germline. CDR3 DNA, as far as it was read: TGTGCCAGCAGTTTACTTCCAGGAGGCAGGGGAAACTACGGC. Translating gives CASSLLPGGRGNYG. The entire CDR3 reads CASSLLPGGRGNYGYTF.

This clone was seen a handful of times. The read falls 3 residues short of the CDR3 end, and the missing part is taken from the germline J gene. V usage is TRBV2 and J usage is TRBJ2-5; tentatively, D is TRBD1 (6 bases). Looked up from germline, CDR1 is SNHLY and CDR2 is FYNNEI. The CDR3 is 13 residues long. The ends were cut back, 3 bases at V and 6 bases at J, with 11 bases in the middle. The sequenced CDR3 bases are TGTGCCAGCAGTGAGATGGACAGTCAGACC. It translates to CASSEMDSQT. The full-length CDR3 reads as CASSEMDSQTQYF.

This clone was observed a few times. The read terminates 3 residues ahead of where the CDR3 ends, so the germline J gene completes it. V gene TRBV30 combines with J gene TRBJ1-1; perhaps TRBD1 as D (5 bases). CDR1 is GTSNPN, CDR2 SVGIG, per germline (reference sequence). V dropped 2 bases and J dropped 3 bases, with 13 bases sitting between them. The CDR3 is made up of 14 amino acids. The CDR3: CAWSHGGVDTEAFF. CDR3 DNA, as far as it was read: TGTGCCTGGAGTCACGGGGGGGTGGACACTGAA.

To note about this clone: The read falls 3 residues short of the CDR3 end, and the missing part is taken from the germline J gene. The chain carries TRBV20-1 and TRBJ2-3, with TRBD2 matching over 8 bases. The CDR3 totals 16 residues. Germline-derived CDR1 and CDR2 are DFQATT and SNEGSKA (reference sequence). Losses at the gene ends were 0 bases for V and 0 bases for J; bases not matched to a gene: 5. The CDR3 spells CSARDRGGSSTDTQYF. The CDR3 bases that were read are TGCAGTGCTAGAGATCGGGGGGGGTCGAGCACAGATACG.

There are many counts of this clone. The read comes to an end 3 residues before the CDR3 does, leaving the germline J gene to fill in the end. This sequence joins TRBV19 and TRBJ2-7; 7 nucleotides agree with TRBD1. This CDR3 comprises 13 residues. The J segment lost 3 bases and the V segment lost 6 bases, leaving 5 bases of the junction unmatched. The V gene's germline CDR1 is LNHDA and CDR2 SQIVND (reference sequence). CDR3 bases read: TGTGCCAGTAGCATCGGGACAGACTACGAG. Translation: CASSIGTDYE. The entire CDR3 protein reads CASSIGTDYEQYF.

This clone was observed a few times. Read coverage stops 3 residues before the CDR3 terminus; the germline J gene supplies the remainder. V and J are TRBV19 and TRBJ1-6; D not certain. The germline gives CDR1 LNHDA, CDR2 SQIVND (reference sequence). V lost 1 base and J 11 bases, leaving 12 bases between the germline ends. The CDR3 runs to 14 residues. The covered CDR3 bases are TGTGCCAGTAGTATAGGAGAGGCCCCCCCACCC. Translation gives CASSIGEAPPP. The whole CDR3 sequence reads CASSIGEAPPPLHF.

This clone was counted ten times or more. The CDR3 end falls 3 residues outside the read, so it is completed with the germline J gene. The chain links TRBV6-2 or TRBV6-3 to TRBJ2-3; 7 bases fit TRBD2. After removal of 10 bases from V and 4 bases from J, the junction contained 8 bases not matched to a gene. Germline V gives CDR1 MNHEY, CDR2 SVGEGT. This CDR3 is 13 amino acids long. CDR3 amino acids: CATEGGVADTQYF. CDR3 bases read: TGTGCCACCGAGGGAGGGGTTGCAGATACG.

This clone showed up many times. Coverage ceases 3 residues before the CDR3 finishes, and the germline J gene fills in the end. The genes are TRBV2 and TRBJ1-6; D is possibly TRBD1 (6 bases). V dropped 7 bases and J dropped 2 bases, with 9 bases sitting between them. Germline assignment: CDR1 SNHLY and CDR2 FYNNEI. The CDR3 loop spans 14 amino acids. The DNA read from the CDR3 is TGTGCCAGCAAACGGGACACCTATAATTCACCC. Protein: CASKRDTYNSP. The full-length CDR3 reads as CASKRDTYNSPLHF.

Only a few counts were recorded for this clone. The sequence runs out 3 residues before the end of the CDR3; the remainder is reconstructed from the germline J gene. V gene TRBV18 combines with J gene TRBJ2-1; weak D call: TRBD2 (6 bases). V was pared by 3 bases and J by 5 bases, with 14 bases between. The CDR3 runs to 15 residues. Germline V gene sequence: CDR1 KGHSH, CDR2 LQKENI. The DNA read from the CDR3 is TGTGCCAGCTCACCGAGTACCGGGACTCACAATGAG. Translation: CASSPSTGTHNE. The full CDR3 protein is CASSPSTGTHNEQFF.

This clone was observed many times. The read terminates 3 residues before the CDR3 end, so the remaining end is supplied by the germline J gene. This chain uses TRBV6-4 with TRBJ2-2; 8 nucleotides match TRBD1. Germline values: CDR1 MRHNA, CDR2 SNTAGT. The CDR3 is 13 residues long. Trimming took 6 bases from V and 3 from J; bases not matched to a gene: 0. The covered CDR3 bases are TGTGCCAGCAGGGACAGGGACACCGGGGAG. This encodes CASRDRDTGE. The entire CDR3 protein is CASRDRDTGELFF.

With regard to this clone: The read halts 3 residues ahead of the CDR3 end, with the missing end drawn from the germline J gene. The chain employs TRBV18 and TRBJ1-1; D unresolved. CDR3 size: 14 residues. Looked up from germline, CDR1 is KGHSH and CDR2 is LQKENI. V gave up 4 bases and J gave up 1 base, with 10 bases separating them. CDR3 DNA, as far as it was read: TGTGCCAGCTCACTACTCAACAGGAACACTGAA. Its protein is CASSLLNRNTE. The full-length CDR3 reads as CASSLLNRNTEAFF. The complete variable domain, with remaining parts taken from reference TRBV18 and TRBJ1-1, reads NAGVMQNPRHLVRRRGQEARLRCSPMKGHSHVYWYRQLPEEGLKFMVYLQKENIIDESGMPKERFSAEFPKEGPSILRIQQVVRGDSAAYFCASSLLNRNTEAFFGQGTRLTVV.

This clone was recorded a few times. With the read ending 3 residues before the CDR3 end, the germline J gene is used to fill in that end. In the same sample, other DNA sequences code for this CDR3. The V gene is TRBV7-2, the J gene TRBJ1-2; 10 nucleotides align to TRBD1. CDR1 is SGHTA and CDR2 is FQGNSA in the germline V gene. This CDR3 has 14 amino acids. The part of the CDR3 DNA that was read is TGTGCCAGCAGCTTACCTGGACAGGGGGGCGGC. This sequence encodes CASSLPGQGGG. The CDR3, in full, reads CASSLPGQGGGYTF.

On this clone itself: Read sequence stops 3 residues before the CDR3 end, and the germline J gene provides the missing end. The chain couples TRBV6-2 or TRBV6-3 to TRBJ1-1; a weak D match, TRBD1 (6 bases). CDR1 and CDR2 (germline): MNHEY, SVGEGT. This CDR3 has 12 residues. Partial CDR3 DNA: TGTGCCAGCAGTCGAACAGGGTTGATG. As protein: CASSRTGLM. The whole CDR3 sequence is CASSRTGLMAFF.

This clone was seen many times. The sequenced fragment ends 3 residues before the CDR3 boundary, so the rest is inferred from the germline J gene. The V and J genes are TRBV2 and TRBJ1-5; TRBD1 matches 12 bases. Unmatched junction bases numbered 5, after V lost 3 bases and J lost 5 bases. The CDR3 length is 16 residues. Germline V gene lookup returns CDR1 SNHLY and CDR2 FYNNEI. CDR3 DNA, as far as it was read: TGTGCCAGCAGTGACGGGACAGGGGGCTGGGATCAGCCC. This encodes CASSDGTGGWDQP. The full-length CDR3 reads as CASSDGTGGWDQPQHF.

In regard to this clone: The DNA ends 3 residues before the CDR3 does, and the rest of the CDR3 is filled in from the germline J gene. The rearrangement joins TRBV2 to TRBJ2-7; a possible D gene is TRBD1 (8 bases). CDR1 is SNHLY, CDR2 FYNNEI, per germline. Trimming pared 9 bases from V and 3 bases from J, leaving 18 bases between. The CDR3 is 14 amino acids. The CDR3 bases that were read are TGTGCCAGTCGTCATACAGGGGGGGGCTACGAG. As protein: CASRHTGGGYE. The CDR3 reads in full as CASRHTGGGYEQYF.

This clone was seen more than once but under ten times. Read sequence stops 3 residues before the CDR3 end, and the germline J gene provides the missing end. The chain is built from TRBV6-1 and TRBJ2-1; possibly TRBD2 for D (5 bases). V lost 2 bases to trimming and J lost 9 bases, with 17 bases between them. Germline CDR1 and CDR2: MNHNS and SASEGT. The CDR3 runs to 15 residues. The CDR3 loop reads CASSERGRGEGEQFF. The sequenced part of the CDR3 DNA is TGTGCCAGCAGTGAACGAGGTCGAGGAGAGGGTGAG.

Worth noting for this clone: The missing CDR3 end, 3 residues past where the read stops, is filled in from the germline J gene. The gene calls are TRBV6-1 and TRBJ2-5, with a weak D call TRBD1 (5 bases). Germline V gives CDR1 MNHNS, CDR2 SASEGT. The CDR3 spans 18 residues. The ends were cut back, 1 base at V and 4 bases at J, with 22 bases in the middle. CDR3 sequence reads: CASSEVRDRRFTGETQYF. The part of the CDR3 DNA that was read is TGTGCCAGCAGTGAAGTTCGCGACAGACGCTTTACGGGAGAGACC.

Notes on this clone: The sequence runs out 3 residues before the end of the CDR3; the remainder is reconstructed from the germline J gene. The chain uses TRBV30 and TRBJ1-5, with a tentative D call TRBD1 (6 bases). The ends were cut back, 2 bases at V and 8 bases at J, with 13 bases in the middle. Germline V gives CDR1 GTSNPN, CDR2 SVGIG (reference sequence). The CDR3 has 13 amino acids. Incomplete CDR3 DNA: TGTGCCTGGAGTCAGGGGCCCAGGGAGCCC. Translated: CAWSQGPREP. The full CDR3 is CAWSQGPREPQHF.

This clone was found many times. The read ends 3 residues early relative to the CDR3; the germline J gene fills the gap. This sequence joins TRBV10-3 and TRBJ1-1, with 8 bases aligning to TRBD1. Germline V lookup: CDR1 ENHRY, CDR2 SYGVKD. With 6 bases clipped from V and 5 bases from J, the junction kept 5 bases outside the gene matches. The CDR3 consists of 13 residues. CDR3 DNA (partial): TGTGCCATCAGAAACAGGGGGGAAACTGAA. It is translated as CAIRNRGETE. In full, the CDR3 is CAIRNRGETEAFF.